Sequencing of this T cell receptor (beta chain) was carried out in a study of T cells after yellow fever vaccination (dated by TCRdb to the late 2010s). Background on the whole study: The SMART-Seq v4 Ultra Low Input RNA kit was used to prepare libraries from fractions with low cell numbers. To follow T-cell clones before and after both primary and booster YFV17D yellow fever vaccination, bulk TCR alpha and beta repertoires underwent longitudinal sequencing. The cohort comprised two healthy male donors, one aged 18 to 30 and one aged 30 to 40 years. Blood was drawn at multiple timepoints before and after primary and secondary immunization, with bulk PBMC replicates and cell subsets isolated.

TCR cDNA was synthesized by 5'RACE template switching, through which a universal primer site and unique molecular identifiers were introduced. cDNA synthesis was primed from both the TCR alpha and TCR beta constant segments. Library amplification involved two PCR steps, and the second step added sample barcodes and sequencing adapters. Sequencing of libraries was performed on Illumina HiSeq 2500 (2x100 bp) or NovaSeq (2x150 bp). Processing in the source paper ran as follows. MIGEC handled demultiplexing of reads and collapsing into UMI consensus sequences, while MiXCR performed V(D)J alignment. Vaccine-responding clonotypes were defined with edgeR using replicate PBMC samples, requiring FDR below 0.01 and a log2 fold change above 5 up to day 15. Bulk clonotypes were assigned CD4 or CD8 identity according to which sequenced CD4 or CD8 repertoire held them at higher abundance. Using fastp at Q25 and MiXCR, TCRdb reprocessed the public reads and kept productive beta chains. Each record represents a unique CDR3 protein, reported with the most common genes and DNA among its rows. TCRdb, rather than the study authors, made the V and J calls. The sample yields about 630,000 distinct CDR3 sequences; approximately 13% were counted once. About 15% of the sample goes to the ten largest clones.

Trimming accounts for 1 base at V and 0 bases at J, while the number of junction bases matched to no gene is 9. From cysteine to phenylalanine, the CDR3 is 18 amino acids long. Of the read, only the CDR3 DNA is kept; its 54 bases are in frame from base 1. Looking up the germline V gene yields CDR1 SGHAT and CDR2 FQNNGV. The sample's treatment or condition, from its label and the paper: live attenuated yellow fever vaccine strain. At every blood-draw timepoint, two biological replicates of bulk PBMCs were collected. A standard Ficoll-Paque protocol was used to isolate PBMCs from peripheral blood. TriZol was used to extract RNA from bulk PBMCs, from CD4 and CD8 fractions, and from dextramer-positive and dextramer-negative fractions. Overall study outcomes, separate from this receptor: Because only a couple of donors were included in the study, the extent to which the findings can be generalized is limited. Compared with the primary T-cell response, the secondary T-cell response was faster but weaker, reaching its peak on day 5 rather than on day 15. A small share of clonotypes was detected in both CD4 and CD8 compartments, with the overlap likely arising from convergent recombination. After the booster, most clones that had expanded after primary vaccination were detected again (nearly 97% of CD4 and under 90% of CD8), suggesting broad maintenance of memory. Because abundant contaminating clonotypes from the bulk population could be contained in FACS-sorted repertoires, computational filtering was required.

This clonotype has a count of ten or more. Which antigen it targets is not known. Base qualities are not recorded, but no much larger clone differs from it by a single base. The specimen was PBMCs, collected on the day of the yellow fever booster vaccination. The sequence was collected from a man under 40 who received the YFV17D yellow fever vaccine. The rearranged chain carries TRBV11-2 and TRBJ2-1; a stretch of 7 junction bases matches TRBD1. The sequenced DNA is TGTGCCAGCAGCTTAGGCGGAGGACAGGCAAGCTCCTACAATGAGCAGTTCTTC. Its protein product is CASSLGGGQASSYNEQFF. The CDR3 plus the reference TRBV11-2 and TRBJ2-1 genes for the other parts give the full variable domain: EAGVAQSPRYKIIEKRQSVAFWCNPISGHATLYWYQQILGQGPKLLIQFQNNGVVDDSQLPKDRFSAERLKGVDSTLKIQPAKLEDSAVYLCASSLGGGQASSYNEQFFGPGTRLTVL.